This entry lists 23 T cell receptor beta chains sequenced from one sample in a study of metastatic and nonmetastatic thyroid tumors (dated by TCRdb to 2019 to 2021). None of the patients had been given any treatment before thyroid surgery. The library was produced with PCR. The instrument was an Illumina HiSeq 4000. The public reads were reanalyzed by TCRdb: fastp trimming at Q25, MiXCR alignment, in-frame beta chains only. The sample table contains tens of thousands of clones; only one count was recorded for about an eighth of them. About 11% of the sample belongs to the ten largest clones. The sequencing sample was made of blood. The origin of the receptors is a female donor with papillary thyroid cancer or a benign thyroid nodule (not recorded which). Some clones in this sample may be carry-over from other donors' samples.

Ten or more counts support this clone. The same CDR3 is also encoded by other DNA sequences in this sample. CDR3 DNA: TGTGCCAGCAGCCAAGCGGGGGGATCGACTAACTATGGCTACACCTTC. Its protein product is CASSQAGGSTNYGYTF. V is TRBV3-1 and J is TRBJ1-2; perhaps TRBD1 as D (5 bases). V was pared by 1 base and J by 0 bases, with 12 bases between. This CDR3 spans 16 amino acids. Per germline, CDR1 LGHDT and CDR2 YNNKEL (reference sequence).

This clone came up many times. The V and J genes are TRBV7-8 and TRBJ2-7, with D possibly TRBD1 on 6 matching bases. The germline V gene encodes CDR1 SGHVS and CDR2 FQNEAQ. V shed 1 base and J shed 6 bases, with 25 bases lying between them. The CDR3 sequence is 18 residues long. This chain's CDR3 is CASSLGIIDRLVGREQYF. Written as DNA, the CDR3 is TGTGCCAGCAGCTTAGGGATTATTGACAGGTTGGTAGGGCGCGAGCAGTACTTC. Using reference TRBV7-8 and TRBJ2-7 for the parts outside the CDR3, the full variable domain is GAGVSQSPRYKVAKRGQDVALRCDPISGHVSLFWYQQALGQGPEFLTYFQNEAQLDKSGLPSDRFFAERPEGSVSTLKIQRTQQEDSAVYLCASSLGIIDRLVGREQYFGPGTRLTVT.

This clone was picked up many times. The genes are TRBV25-1 and TRBJ2-1; no firm D call. This CDR3 has 13 amino acids. Germline CDR1 MGHDK, CDR2 SYGVNS. V was clipped by 5 bases and J by 2 bases, with 7 bases between them. This CDR3 is CASSSGTYNEQFF. The CDR3 DNA is TGTGCCAGCAGTTCCGGAACCTACAATGAGCAGTTCTTC. The whole variable domain, remainder taken from reference TRBV25-1 and TRBJ2-1, is EADIYQTPRYLVIGTGKKITLECSQTMGHDKMYWYQQDPGMELHLIHYSYGVNSTEKGDLSSESTVSRIRTEHFPLTLESARPSHTSQYLCASSSGTYNEQFFGPGTRLTVL.

This clone was observed many times. This rearrangement joins TRBV24-1 to TRBJ2-7; 10 nucleotides align to TRBD1. Germline CDR1 is KGHDR and CDR2 is SFDVKD. The CDR3 consists of 15 residues. J was trimmed by 3 bases and V by 5 bases; bases with no gene match: 6. The DNA of the CDR3 is TGTGCCACCAGTGCGAGCGGGGACAGGGGCTACGAGCAGTACTTC. It codes for CATSASGDRGYEQYF.

J is TRBJ2-4 and V is TRBV7-1; 8 bases agree with TRBD2. TRBV7-1 is an ORF, and what it does is uncertain. Trimming took 3 bases from V and 0 from J; bases not matched to a gene: 25. This CDR3 has 23 amino acids. The CDR3 sequence: CASSSGTRGGPPPPGLAKNIQYF. CDR3 bases: TGTGCCAGCAGCTCCGGGACTAGGGGAGGGCCTCCCCCTCCCGGTCTAGCCAAAAACATTCAGTACTTC.

The V and J genes are TRBV12-3 or TRBV12-4 and TRBJ2-3, with 8 bases lining up with TRBD1. The trim removed 5 bases at V and 5 bases at J, leaving 9 bases unmatched. The CDR3 runs 15 residues. CDR3 coding DNA: TGTGCCAGCAGTGGACAGGGATTTAGAAAAGATACGCAGTATTTT. Its protein is CASSGQGFRKDTQYF.

This clone was picked up many times. This sequence joins TRBV7-2 and TRBJ1-4; D unresolved. The germline V gene has CDR1 SGHTA and CDR2 FQGNSA. The CDR3 extends over 12 amino acids. Between the trimmed V and J ends, which lost 1 base and 7 bases, there was a span of 4 bases. The CDR3 here is CASSLVAEKLFF. CDR3 DNA sequence: TGTGCCAGCAGCTTAGTGGCTGAAAAACTGTTTTTT.

This clone appeared many times. The chain joins TRBV3-1 to TRBJ1-3, with 9 bases that match TRBD1. The germline gives CDR1 LGHDT, CDR2 YNNKEL (reference sequence). The CDR3 extends over 15 amino acids. Trimming at V came to 6 bases and at J to 0 bases, leaving 3 bases not matched to a gene. CDR3 DNA sequence: TGTGCCAGCAGTCCGACAGGGGGCTCTGGAAACACCATATATTTT. Amino acid sequence: CASSPTGGSGNTIYF.

The table lists this clone with many counts. The chain recombines TRBV27 with TRBJ2-2; 14 bases are a match to TRBD2. The V gene's germline CDR1 is MNHEY and CDR2 SMNVEV (reference sequence). CDR3 length: 17 residues. V was clipped by 6 bases and J by 4 bases; unmatched bases: 7. The CDR3 is CASRGTSGRVSTGELFF. The CDR3 DNA sequence: TGTGCCAGCAGGGGGACTAGCGGGAGAGTTAGCACCGGGGAGCTGTTTTTT.

This clone was seen many times. The chain carries TRBV4-3 and TRBJ2-1; 10 nucleotides line up with TRBD2. The germline gives CDR1 LGHNA, CDR2 YSLEER. The V gene end was trimmed by 1 base and the J gene end by 2 bases; junction bases not matched to a gene: 5. This CDR3 has 17 residues. This CDR3 reads CASSQVLGLAAYNEQFF. The CDR3 DNA is TGCGCCAGCAGCCAAGTCCTCGGACTAGCGGCCTACAATGAGCAGTTCTTC.

There are many counts of this clone. J is TRBJ1-6 and V is TRBV20-1; no clear D gene. Germline CDR1 DFQATT, CDR2 SNEGSKA (reference sequence). The length of the CDR3 is 19 residues. V was cut by 2 bases and J by 0 bases, with 20 bases left in between. The CDR3 region has the DNA TGCAGTGCTAGACGGACTGCCACGGCCGGCCTCTCCTATAATTCACCCCTCCACTTT. This sequence encodes CSARRTATAGLSYNSPLHF.

At least ten counts were recorded for this clone. The chain has TRBV11-2 and TRBJ2-1; the D gene is possibly TRBD2 (6 bases). The germline V and J ends were trimmed by 1 base and 4 bases, with 11 bases remaining between them. The CDR3 totals 15 residues. Germline V gene data show CDR1 as SGHAT and CDR2 as FQNNGV. DNA for the CDR3: TGTGCCAGCAGCTTAGGTACTAGCAAGTACAATGAGCAGTTCTTC. It yields the protein CASSLGTSKYNEQFF. Variable domain in full (rest from reference TRBV11-2 and TRBJ2-1): EAGVAQSPRYKIIEKRQSVAFWCNPISGHATLYWYQQILGQGPKLLIQFQNNGVVDDSQLPKDRFSAERLKGVDSTLKIQPAKLEDSAVYLCASSLGTSKYNEQFFGPGTRLTVL.

This clone was seen ten or more times. The chain employs TRBV7-2 and TRBJ2-3; 11 bases match TRBD1. Trimming removed 5 bases from V and 4 bases from J; junction bases left unmatched: 5. Germline-derived CDR1 and CDR2 are SGHTA and FQGNSA. The CDR3 totals 15 residues. CDR3 loop: CASSVGQGGADTQYF. CDR3 nucleotide sequence: TGTGCCAGCAGCGTGGGACAGGGGGGGGCAGATACGCAGTATTTT.

This clone was picked up many times. The chain has TRBV10-3 and TRBJ1-5; a possible D gene is TRBD1 (5 bases). The germline gives CDR1 ENHRY, CDR2 SYGVKD. The CDR3 has 15 residues. Trimming stripped 2 bases from V and 9 bases from J, with 17 bases between. CDR3 in DNA: TGTGCCATCAGTGAGGGGGCCCAAGGGCGGTTGCCCCAGCATTTT. Translating gives CAISEGAQGRLPQHF.

As regards this clone: A much larger clone lies a single base off, so this may be a read error. V gene TRBV20-1 combines with J gene TRBJ2-3; no clear D gene. This CDR3 is 13 amino acids long. The germline gives CDR1 DFQATT, CDR2 SNEGSKA (reference sequence). With 2 bases removed from V and 2 bases from J, the gap between germline ends came to 8 bases. This chain's CDR3 is CSARYRNTDTQYF. CDR3 DNA: TGCAGTGCTAGATATCGGAACACAGATACGCAGTATTTT.

This clone was counted ten times or more. The V call is TRBV4-1, the J call TRBJ2-7, with D tentatively TRBD2 (6 bases). Germline CDR1 reads MGHRA; CDR2 reads YSYEKL. With 1 base removed from V and 7 bases from J, the gap between germline ends came to 14 bases. This CDR3 is built from 14 residues. The CDR3 DNA reads as TGCGCCAGCAGCCAAGGTGGGGGGTATGTGGAGCAGTACTTC. Its protein is CASSQGGGYVEQYF.

This clone was counted at least ten times. The chain employs TRBV9 and TRBJ1-3; no firm D call. The germline V gene encodes CDR1 SGDLS and CDR2 YYNGEE. Trimming cost V 3 bases and J 3 bases, with 7 bases left between them. The CDR3 covers 13 residues. CDR3 sequence reads: CASSATIGNTIYF. CDR3 DNA: TGTGCCAGCAGCGCTACCATTGGAAACACCATATATTTT.

This clone has ten or more counts. The chain is built from TRBV5-8 and TRBJ1-2, with 10 positions matching TRBD1. The length of the CDR3 is 15 residues. The germline CDR1 and CDR2 sequences are SGHTS and YDEGEE. Trimming at V came to 2 bases and at J to 4 bases, leaving 5 bases not matched to a gene. The CDR3 protein is CASSFRDRGRYGYTF. CDR3 sequence (DNA): TGTGCCAGCAGCTTCCGGGACAGGGGCCGCTATGGCTACACCTTC.

This clone occurred many times. This chain links TRBV29-1 with TRBJ2-3; 15 nucleotides line up with TRBD2. V shed 4 bases, J shed 5 bases, and the junction held 7 bases outside the gene matches. Germline V lookup: CDR1 SQVTM, CDR2 ANQGSEA. The CDR3 totals 16 residues. The CDR3 nucleotides are TGCAGCGTTGCAGGACTAGCGGGAGGGCCTTTAGATACGCAGTATTTT. This encodes CSVAGLAGGPLDTQYF.

Comment on this clone: Germline is not matched at one junction end, which may reflect a read error. This rearrangement joins TRBV2 to TRBJ1-5; a possible D gene is TRBD1 (5 bases). Per the germline V gene, CDR1 is SNHLY and CDR2 is FYNNEI. The CDR3 extends over 12 amino acids. This chain's CDR3 is CASSGGDHPQHF. DNA of the CDR3: TGCGCCAGCAGTGGAGGGGATCATCCCCAGCATTTT.

Many counts were recorded for this clone. The chain recombines TRBV5-6 with TRBJ2-7; TRBD1 matches 8 bases. The germline V gene encodes CDR1 SGHDT and CDR2 YYEEEE. The length of the CDR3 is 15 residues. Trimming cost V 3 bases and J 2 bases; bases outside gene matches: 7. The CDR3 DNA follows: TGTGCCAGCAGCTACGGACAGGGAGGCGCCTACGAGCAGTACTTC. Amino acids: CASSYGQGGAYEQYF.

This clone turned up a few times. This may be a read error: a much more frequent sequence differs by one nucleotide. The gene calls are TRBV28 and TRBJ1-2, with 8 bases matching TRBD1. The CDR3 is 14 residues long. The V and J ends lost 7 bases and 2 bases, in that order; junction bases with no gene match: 6. Germline values: CDR1 MDHEN, CDR2 SYDVKM. The CDR3 sequence is CASNPGQANYGYTF. DNA of the CDR3: TGTGCCAGCAATCCGGGACAGGCAAACTATGGCTACACCTTC.

Ten or more counts support this clone. The gene calls are TRBV15 and TRBJ1-1; D not resolved. CDR3 length: 15 amino acids. Looked up from germline, CDR1 is LNHNV and CDR2 is YYDKDF (reference sequence). V was shortened by 2 bases and J by 0 bases, with 10 bases between the two germline ends. CDR3: CATSRRTGMNTEAFF. For the CDR3, the DNA is TGTGCCACCAGCAGACGGACGGGCATGAACACTGAAGCTTTCTTT.